Below are 3 T cell receptor beta chains sequenced from a single sample in a study of blood T cell repertoires in COVID-19. Measured with immunoSEQ multiplex PCR; TCRdb has only the in-frame clones, and not every one. This sample yields more than 200,000 clones, of which 70% to 85% are seen a single time; approximately 1.8% belongs to the top ten. What was sequenced was PBMCs or T cells enriched from blood (not recorded which). These receptors all stem from a man aged 55 to 70 who had recovered from COVID-19.

This clone came up once. The chain recombines TRBV6-6 with TRBJ1-1; 8 nucleotides align to TRBD1. The CDR3 runs to 14 residues. CDR1 is MNHNY and CDR2 is SVGAGI in the germline V gene (reference sequence). Trimming took 4 bases from V and 1 from J; bases not matched to a gene: 2. The CDR3 DNA follows: TGTGCCAGCAGTTTGACAGGGGAGAACACTGAAGCTTTCTTT. Residues: CASSLTGENTEAFF.

J is TRBJ1-6 and V is TRBV4-3; 10 bases match TRBD1. CDR3 length equals 15 residues. V gave up 4 bases and J gave up 8 bases; unmatched junction bases: 5. Germline V gene data show CDR1 as LGHNA and CDR2 as YSLEER. The CDR3 sequence: CASSLGQGGYSPLHF. The DNA for the CDR3 is TGCGCCAGCAGCCTCGGACAGGGGGGTTATTCACCCCTCCACTTT.

This chain joins TRBV6-5 and TRBJ2-5; tentatively, D is TRBD2 (6 bases). This CDR3 contains 13 residues. V lost 7 bases, J lost 5 bases, and 14 bases lay in between. The germline gives CDR1 MNHEY, CDR2 SVGAGI. The CDR3 sequence is CASTRGFGETQYF. Written as DNA, the CDR3 is TGTGCCAGCACCCGGGGGTTCGGGGAGACCCAGTACTTC.